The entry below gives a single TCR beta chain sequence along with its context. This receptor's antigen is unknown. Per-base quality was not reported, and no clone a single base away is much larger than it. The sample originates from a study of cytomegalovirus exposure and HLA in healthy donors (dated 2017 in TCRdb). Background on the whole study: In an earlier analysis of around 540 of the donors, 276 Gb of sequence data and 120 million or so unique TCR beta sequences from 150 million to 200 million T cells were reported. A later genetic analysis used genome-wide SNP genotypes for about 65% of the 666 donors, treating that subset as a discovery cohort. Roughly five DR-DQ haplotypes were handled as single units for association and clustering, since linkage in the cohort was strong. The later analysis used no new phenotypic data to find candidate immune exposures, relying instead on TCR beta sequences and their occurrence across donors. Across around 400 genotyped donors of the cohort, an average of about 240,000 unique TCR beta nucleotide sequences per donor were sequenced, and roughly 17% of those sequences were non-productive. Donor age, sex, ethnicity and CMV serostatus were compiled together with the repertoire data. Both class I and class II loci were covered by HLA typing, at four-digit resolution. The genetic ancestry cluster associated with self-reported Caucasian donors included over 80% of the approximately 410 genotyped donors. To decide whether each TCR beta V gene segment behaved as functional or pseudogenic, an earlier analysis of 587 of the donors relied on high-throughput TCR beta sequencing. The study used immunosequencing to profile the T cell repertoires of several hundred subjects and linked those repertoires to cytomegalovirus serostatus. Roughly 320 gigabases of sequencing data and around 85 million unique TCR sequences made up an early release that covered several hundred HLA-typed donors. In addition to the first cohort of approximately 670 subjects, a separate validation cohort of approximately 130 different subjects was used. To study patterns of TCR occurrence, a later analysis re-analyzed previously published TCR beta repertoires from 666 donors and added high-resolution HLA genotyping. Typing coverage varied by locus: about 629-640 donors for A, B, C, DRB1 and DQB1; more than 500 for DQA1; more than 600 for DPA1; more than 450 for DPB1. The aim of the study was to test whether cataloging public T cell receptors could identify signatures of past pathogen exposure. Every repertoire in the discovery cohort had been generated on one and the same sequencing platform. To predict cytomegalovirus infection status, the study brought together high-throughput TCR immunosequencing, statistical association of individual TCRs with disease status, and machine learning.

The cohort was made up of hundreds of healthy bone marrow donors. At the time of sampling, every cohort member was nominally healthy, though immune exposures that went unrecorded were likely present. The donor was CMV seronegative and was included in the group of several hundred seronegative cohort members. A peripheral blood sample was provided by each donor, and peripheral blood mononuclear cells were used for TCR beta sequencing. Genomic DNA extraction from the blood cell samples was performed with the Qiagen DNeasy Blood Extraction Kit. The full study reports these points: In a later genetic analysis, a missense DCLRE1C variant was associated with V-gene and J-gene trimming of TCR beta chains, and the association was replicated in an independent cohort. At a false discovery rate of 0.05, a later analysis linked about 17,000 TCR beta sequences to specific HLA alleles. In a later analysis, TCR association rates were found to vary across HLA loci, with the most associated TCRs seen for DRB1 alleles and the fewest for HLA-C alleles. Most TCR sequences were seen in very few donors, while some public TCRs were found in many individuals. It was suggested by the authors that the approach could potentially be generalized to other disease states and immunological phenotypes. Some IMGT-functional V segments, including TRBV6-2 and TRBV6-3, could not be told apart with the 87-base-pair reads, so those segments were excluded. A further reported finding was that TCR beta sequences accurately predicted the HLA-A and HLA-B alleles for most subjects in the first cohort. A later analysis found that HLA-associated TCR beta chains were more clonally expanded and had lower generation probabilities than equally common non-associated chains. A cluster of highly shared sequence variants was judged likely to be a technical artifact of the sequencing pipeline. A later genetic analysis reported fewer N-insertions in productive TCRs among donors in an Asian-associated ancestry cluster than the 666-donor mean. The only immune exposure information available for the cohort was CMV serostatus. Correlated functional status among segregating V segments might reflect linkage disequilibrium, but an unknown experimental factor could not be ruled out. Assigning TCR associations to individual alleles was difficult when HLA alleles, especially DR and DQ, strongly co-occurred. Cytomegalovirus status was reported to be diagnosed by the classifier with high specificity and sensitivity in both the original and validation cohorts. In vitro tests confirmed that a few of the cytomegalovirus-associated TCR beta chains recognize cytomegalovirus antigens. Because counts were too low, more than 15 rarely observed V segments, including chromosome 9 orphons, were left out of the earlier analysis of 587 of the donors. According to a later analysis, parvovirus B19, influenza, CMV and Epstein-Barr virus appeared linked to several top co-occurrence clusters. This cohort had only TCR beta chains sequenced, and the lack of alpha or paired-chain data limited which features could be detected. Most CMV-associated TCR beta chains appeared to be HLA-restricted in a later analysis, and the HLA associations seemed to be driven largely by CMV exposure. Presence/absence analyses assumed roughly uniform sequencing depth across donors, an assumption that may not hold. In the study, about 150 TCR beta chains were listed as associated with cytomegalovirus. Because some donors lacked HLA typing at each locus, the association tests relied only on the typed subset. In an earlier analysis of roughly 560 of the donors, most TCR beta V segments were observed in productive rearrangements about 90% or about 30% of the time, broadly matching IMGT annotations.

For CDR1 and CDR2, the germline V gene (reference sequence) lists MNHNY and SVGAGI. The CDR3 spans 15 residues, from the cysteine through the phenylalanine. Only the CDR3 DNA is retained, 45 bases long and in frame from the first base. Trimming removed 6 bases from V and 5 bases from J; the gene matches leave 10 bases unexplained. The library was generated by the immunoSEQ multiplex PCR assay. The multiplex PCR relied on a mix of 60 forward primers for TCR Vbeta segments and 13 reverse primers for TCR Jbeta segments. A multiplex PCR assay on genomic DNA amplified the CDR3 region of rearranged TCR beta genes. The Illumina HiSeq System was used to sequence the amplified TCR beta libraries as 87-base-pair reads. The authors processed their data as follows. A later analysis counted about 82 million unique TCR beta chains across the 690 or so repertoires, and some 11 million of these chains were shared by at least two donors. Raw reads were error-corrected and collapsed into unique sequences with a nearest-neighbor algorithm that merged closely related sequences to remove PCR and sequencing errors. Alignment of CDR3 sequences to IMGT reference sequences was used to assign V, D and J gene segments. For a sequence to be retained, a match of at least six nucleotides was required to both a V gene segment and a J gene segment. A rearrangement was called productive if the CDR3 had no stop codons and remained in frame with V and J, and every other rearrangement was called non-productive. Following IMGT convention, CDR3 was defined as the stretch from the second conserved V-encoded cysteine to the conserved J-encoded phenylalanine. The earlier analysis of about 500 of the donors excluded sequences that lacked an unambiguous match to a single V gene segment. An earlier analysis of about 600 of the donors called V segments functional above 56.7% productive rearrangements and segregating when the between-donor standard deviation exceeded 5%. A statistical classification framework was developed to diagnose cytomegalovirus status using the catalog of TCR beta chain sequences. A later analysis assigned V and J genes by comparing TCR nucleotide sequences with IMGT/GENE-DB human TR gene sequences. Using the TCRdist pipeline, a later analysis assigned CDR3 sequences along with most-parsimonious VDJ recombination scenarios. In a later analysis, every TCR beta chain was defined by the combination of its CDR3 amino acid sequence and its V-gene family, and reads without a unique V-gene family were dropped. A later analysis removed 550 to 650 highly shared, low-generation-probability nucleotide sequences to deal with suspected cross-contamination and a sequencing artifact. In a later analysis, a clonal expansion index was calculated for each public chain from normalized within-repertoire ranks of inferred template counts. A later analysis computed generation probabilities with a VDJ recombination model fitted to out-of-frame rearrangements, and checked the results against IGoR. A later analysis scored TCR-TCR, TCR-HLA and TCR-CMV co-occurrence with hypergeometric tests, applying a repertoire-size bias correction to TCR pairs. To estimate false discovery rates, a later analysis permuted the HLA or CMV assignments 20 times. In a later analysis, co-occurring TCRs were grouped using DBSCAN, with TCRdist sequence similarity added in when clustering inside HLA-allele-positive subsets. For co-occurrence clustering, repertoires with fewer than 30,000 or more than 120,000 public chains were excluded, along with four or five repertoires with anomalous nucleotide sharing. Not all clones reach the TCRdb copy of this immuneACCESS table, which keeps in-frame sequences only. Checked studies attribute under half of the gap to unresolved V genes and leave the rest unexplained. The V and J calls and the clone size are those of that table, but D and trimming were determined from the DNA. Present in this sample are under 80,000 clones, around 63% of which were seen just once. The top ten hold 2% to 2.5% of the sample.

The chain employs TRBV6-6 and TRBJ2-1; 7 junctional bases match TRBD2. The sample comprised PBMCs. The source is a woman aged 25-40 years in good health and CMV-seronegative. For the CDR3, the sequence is CASRSTGGGDNEQFF. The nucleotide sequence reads TGTGCCAGCAGATCCACAGGTGGGGGGGACAATGAGCAGTTCTTC.